These 24 T cell receptor beta chains share one sample of origin, sequenced in a study of blood T cell repertoires in COVID-19. Sequenced by immunoSEQ multiplex PCR; TCRdb stores in-frame clones only, minus some. The sample shows some 150,000 clones, around 83% of them seen only once. Sequenced material: peripheral blood. The receptors come from an older woman with acute or convalescent COVID-19.

The chain is built from TRBV2 and TRBJ2-5; no clear D gene. The length of the CDR3 is 12 residues. CDR1 and CDR2 from the germline V gene are SNHLY and FYNNEI. The V end lost 5 bases, the J end lost 2 bases, and 6 bases lay between the germline ends. The CDR3 region has the DNA TGTGCCAGCAGTTGGCTTCAAGAGACCCAGTACTTC. Translated, it gives CASSWLQETQYF.

The chain employs TRBV30 and TRBJ2-7; TRBD2 matches at 14 bases. This CDR3 comprises 19 residues. Per the germline V gene, CDR1 is GTSNPN and CDR2 is SVGIG (reference sequence). After removal of 5 bases from V and 0 bases from J, the junction contained 15 bases not matched to a gene. CDR3 sequence: CAWQIPGLAGAASSYEQYF. Written as DNA, the CDR3 is TGTGCCTGGCAGATTCCGGGACTAGCGGGGGCGGCAAGCTCCTACGAGCAGTACTTC.

This clone has just a few counts. The chain carries TRBV15 and TRBJ2-3; 11 positions agree with TRBD2. There are 20 residues in the CDR3. Germline trimming cut 5 bases from V and 0 bases from J; bases unmatched to any gene: 16. Per germline, CDR1 LNHNV and CDR2 YYDKDF (reference sequence). Here the CDR3 reads CATSSHSRLAGRSSTDTQYF. Here the CDR3 DNA reads TGTGCCACCAGCTCTCATTCTAGACTAGCGGGGCGATCTAGCACAGATACGCAGTATTTT.

The chain combines TRBV7-9 with TRBJ2-5; TRBD1 matches at 7 bases. This CDR3 is built from 14 residues. Germline assignment: CDR1 SEHNR and CDR2 FQNEAQ (reference sequence). With 4 bases clipped from V and 1 base from J, the junction kept 3 bases outside the gene matches. Here the CDR3 reads CASSYDRAQETQYF. The DNA of the CDR3 is TGTGCCAGCAGCTATGACAGGGCCCAAGAGACCCAGTACTTC.

The rearrangement uses TRBV11-2 and TRBJ1-2; maybe TRBD1 (5 bases). CDR3 length: 13 amino acids. V gave up 3 bases and J gave up 4 bases, with 9 bases separating them. CDR1 is SGHAT and CDR2 is FQNNGV in the germline V gene. The CDR3 sequence is CASSLGGIYGYTF. CDR3 nucleotides: TGTGCCAGCAGCTTGGGGGGGATCTATGGCTACACCTTC.

The genes are TRBV5-1 and TRBJ1-1; D gene uncertain. The CDR3 is 13 residues long. The germline V gene encodes CDR1 SGHRS and CDR2 YFSETQ. The V end was cut by 5 bases, the J end by 3 bases, with 11 bases between. This CDR3 reads CASSGPADTEAFF. CDR3 nucleotides: TGCGCCAGCAGTGGTCCGGCGGACACTGAAGCTTTCTTT.

This chain uses TRBV9 with TRBJ2-5, with 8 nucleotides matching TRBD1. Germline V gives CDR1 SGDLS, CDR2 YYNGEE. The CDR3 extends over 15 amino acids. V was clipped by 2 bases and J by 4 bases; unmatched bases: 7. The CDR3 region has the DNA TGTGCCAGCAGCGTTCAACAGGGGGACGCAGAGACCCAGTACTTC. It encodes CASSVQQGDAETQYF.

This clone has only one observation. This rearrangement joins TRBV28 to TRBJ1-1; the match to TRBD1 covers 8 bases. The V and J ends lost 6 bases and 5 bases, in that order; junction bases with no gene match: 8. CDR1 MDHEN and CDR2 SYDVKM come from the germline V gene. The CDR3 runs 14 residues. CDR3 DNA sequence: TGTGCCAGCAGCTTTACAGGGGGAAGAACTGAAGCTTTCTTT. It specifies CASSFTGGRTEAFF.

J is TRBJ1-5 and V is TRBV21-1; TRBD1, as called in the table, went unchecked against the DNA. TRBV21-1 is a pseudogene segment. The CDR3 loop spans 19 amino acids. The CDR3 DNA reads TGTGCCAGCAGCAAAGCGCCCGCAGCGAACAGGGGACGTAGCCAGCCCCAGCATTTT. Translating it yields CASSKAPAANRGRSQPQHF.

The V call is TRBV2, the J call TRBJ2-5; maybe TRBD2 (5 bases). Per the germline V gene, CDR1 is SNHLY and CDR2 is FYNNEI. The CDR3 runs to 16 residues. With 5 bases removed from V and 2 bases from J, the gap between germline ends came to 18 bases. In nucleotides, the CDR3 is TGTGCCAGCAGTCGACGGGAATACATACTGCAAGAGACCCAGTACTTC. Protein: CASSRREYILQETQYF.

The J gene is TRBJ1-2, the V gene TRBV5-6; no clear D gene. The germline V and J ends were trimmed by 1 base and 3 bases, with 19 bases remaining between them. Looked up from germline, CDR1 is SGHDT and CDR2 is YYEEEE. This CDR3 region has 17 residues. The CDR3, as DNA: TGTGCCAGCAGCTTGTATTTGTCGGCGGCCTCTCACTATGGCTACACCTTC. Encoded protein: CASSLYLSAASHYGYTF. Based on the CDR3 plus reference TRBV5-6 and TRBJ1-2, the full variable domain is DAGVTQSPTHLIKTRGQQVTLRCSPKSGHDTVSWYQQALGQGPQFIFQYYEEEERQRGNFPDRFSGHQFPNYSSELNVNALLLGDSALYLCASSLYLSAASHYGYTFGSGTRLTVV.

J is TRBJ2-7 and V is TRBV3-1 (or the pseudogene TRBV3-2); unclear D gene. There are 15 residues in the CDR3. Germline V CDR1 and CDR2: LGHDT, YNNKEL (reference sequence). The V gene lost 1 base and the J gene lost 0 bases, with 10 bases spanning the gap. CDR3 sequence reads: CASSQVPGLSYEQYF. CDR3 nucleotide sequence: TGTGCCAGCAGCCAAGTGCCAGGCCTCTCCTACGAGCAGTACTTC.

This rearrangement joins TRBV29-1 to TRBJ2-7; D remains ambiguous. Germline V gene sequence: CDR1 SQVTM, CDR2 ANQGSEA. The V end lost 3 bases, the J end lost 6 bases, and 15 bases lay between the germline ends. The length of the CDR3 is 13 residues. CDR3 DNA: TGCAGCGTTGAGGTCGACTCAACCTCCGAGCAGTACTTC. Protein product: CSVEVDSTSEQYF.

In its sample, this clone was seen a few times. The chain joins TRBV19 to TRBJ1-5, with D unresolved. This CDR3 has 12 amino acids. Per germline, CDR1 LNHDA and CDR2 SQIVND (reference sequence). The V end was cut by 3 bases, the J end by 4 bases, with 4 bases between. CDR3 bases: TGTGCCAGTAGTATCAGGAATCAGCCCCAGCATTTT. Translation gives CASSIRNQPQHF.

Here the CDR3 reads CASRTGGDYGYTF. The CDR3 coding sequence is TGTGCCAGCAGGACGGGAGGGGACTATGGCTACACCTTC. The chain combines TRBV27 with TRBJ1-2; a weak D match, TRBD1 (5 bases). CDR3 size: 13 residues. V lost 6 bases, J lost 3 bases, and 11 bases lay in between. Germline CDR1 and CDR2: MNHEY and SMNVEV (reference sequence).

This chain uses TRBV5-8 with TRBJ2-1; 7 nucleotides agree with TRBD2. Losses at the gene ends were 2 bases for V and 3 bases for J; bases not matched to a gene: 11. From germline, CDR1 is SGHTS and CDR2 YDEGEE. This CDR3 is 17 amino acids long. CDR3 sequence (DNA): TGTGCCAGCAGCTTCTTCGGTGCGGGGGAGTTCTACAATGAGCAGTTCTTC. The encoded protein is CASSFFGAGEFYNEQFF.

This chain connects TRBV2 to TRBJ1-1, with TRBD1 as a possible D gene (5 bases). V lost 7 bases and J 0 bases, leaving 12 bases between the germline ends. The CDR3 is made up of 14 amino acids. Per germline, CDR1 SNHLY and CDR2 FYNNEI. CDR3 amino acids: CASKKTVLNTEAFF. Here the CDR3 DNA reads TGTGCCAGCAAGAAGACAGTACTGAACACTGAAGCTTTCTTT.

This chain uses TRBV21-1 with TRBJ2-7; TRBD1 is taken as the D call from the table, unchecked against the DNA. TRBV21-1 is listed as a pseudogene. This CDR3 is 14 amino acids long. The CDR3 DNA sequence: TGTGCCAGCAGCAAGTGGACAGGGGGCTACGAGCAGTACTTC. This sequence encodes CASSKWTGGYEQYF.

The J gene is TRBJ2-7, the V gene TRBV12-5, with 8 bases identical to TRBD1. J lost 4 bases, V lost 0 bases, and 8 bases had no gene match. The CDR3 has 16 amino acids. In germline, CDR1 is LGHNT, CDR2 FRNRAP. DNA of the CDR3: TGTGCTAGTGGTTTGGTACAGGGGGGTTTCGGATACGAGCAGTACTTC. Translation gives CASGLVQGGFGYEQYF.

The chain couples TRBV30 to TRBJ2-2; D perhaps matches TRBD2 (5 bases). The length of the CDR3 is 16 residues. Germline assignment: CDR1 GTSNPN and CDR2 SVGIG (reference sequence). The V and J ends lost 2 bases and 4 bases respectively, with 17 bases between them. The CDR3 DNA is TGTGCCTGGAGTCCCATAGGTGATGCGGGCACCGGGGAGCTGTTTTTT. This translates into CAWSPIGDAGTGELFF.

The rearrangement uses TRBV5-1 and TRBJ2-7; D is unclear. This CDR3 has 13 amino acids. Between the trimmed V and J ends, which lost 1 base and 1 base, there was a span of 6 bases. CDR1 and CDR2 from the germline V gene are SGHRS and YFSETQ. CDR3 residues: CASSLTASYEQYF. CDR3 sequence (DNA): TGCGCCAGCAGCTTGACCGCGTCCTACGAGCAGTACTTC. Supplemented by reference TRBV5-1 and TRBJ2-7, the full variable domain reads KAGVTQTPRYLIKTRGQQVTLSCSPISGHRSVSWYQQTPGQGLQFLFEYFSETQRNKGNFPGRFSGRQFSNSRSEMNVSTLELGDSALYLCASSLTASYEQYFGPGTRLTVT.

The gene calls are TRBV6-2 or TRBV6-3 and TRBJ2-3, with 8 bases aligning to TRBD2. This CDR3 spans 14 amino acids. V shed 5 bases, J shed 0 bases, and the junction held 1 base outside the gene matches. CDR1 MNHEY and CDR2 SVGEGT come from the germline V gene. The CDR3 loop is CASSRGGSTDTQYF. The CDR3 region has the DNA TGTGCCAGCAGTCGCGGGGGGAGCACAGATACGCAGTATTTT.

This clone was seen a single time. The chain joins TRBV19 to TRBJ2-7; D ambiguous. The germline V gene encodes CDR1 LNHDA and CDR2 SQIVND (reference sequence). Trimming removed 5 bases from V and 3 bases from J, with 14 bases in between. This CDR3 is built from 14 residues. This CDR3 reads CASSSYHGGYEQYF. For the CDR3, the DNA is TGTGCCAGTAGTTCCTATCATGGCGGCTACGAGCAGTACTTC. The full variable domain, with the rest looked up from reference TRBV19 and TRBJ2-7, is DGGITQSPKYLFRKEGQNVTLSCEQNLNHDAMYWYRQDPGQGLRLIYYSQIVNDFQKGDIAEGYSVSREKKESFPLTVTSAQKNPTAFYLCASSSYHGGYEQYFGPGTRLTVT.

This clone was found a few times. The chain recombines TRBV28 with TRBJ2-2; 7 positions agree with TRBD1. The CDR3 totals 15 residues. The junction had 9 bases not matched to a gene; V was cut back by 2 bases and J by 9 bases. The germline gives CDR1 MDHEN, CDR2 SYDVKM. This chain's CDR3 is CASSLRGTAWRELFF. In DNA form, the CDR3 reads TGTGCCAGCAGTTTAAGAGGGACAGCCTGGAGGGAGCTGTTTTTT.